Following are 22 T cell receptor beta chains from one sample sequenced in a study of memory CD4+ T cells and cytomegalovirus serostatus (dated by TCRdb to about 2019). Single viable CD3+CD4+CD8-CD45RO+ cells were sorted as memory CD4+ T cells on a FACSAria II. Receptors were amplified or captured by the immunoSEQ multiplex PCR assay. Drawn from immuneACCESS, this table holds only the in-frame rearrangements with V and J called that TCRdb kept. Clones are partly lost; checked studies trace under half to an unresolved V gene and leave the rest unexplained. The sample yields about 57,000 clones; approximately 79% were counted once. The ten most abundant clones make up approximately 0.82% of the sample. The sample comprised memory CD4+ T cells from blood. These receptors were collected from an adult in good health and CMV-seronegative.

The chain links TRBV18 to TRBJ1-1; D gene unclear. This CDR3 contains 15 residues. Germline CDR1 KGHSH, CDR2 LQKENI. Trimming pared 1 base from V and 1 base from J, leaving 10 bases between. This CDR3 is CASSPHPSGNTEAFF. The CDR3 DNA reads TGTGCCAGCTCACCACACCCGAGTGGGAACACTGAAGCTTTCTTT.

The chain's CDR3 is CASSMTETQYF. The CDR3 DNA is TGTGCCAGCAGCATGACAGAGACCCAGTACTTC. This chain uses TRBV7-2 with TRBJ2-5; no clear D. The CDR3 covers 11 residues. V lost 5 bases to trimming and J lost 4 bases, with 5 bases between them. CDR1 is SGHTA, CDR2 FQGNSA, per germline. The whole variable domain, filled in from reference TRBV7-2 and TRBJ2-5, reads GAGVSQSPSNKVTEKGKDVELRCDPISGHTALYWYRQSLGQGLEFLIYFQGNSAPDKSGLPSDRFSAERTGGSVSTLTIQRTQQEDSAVYLCASSMTETQYFGPGTRLLVL.

This chain connects TRBV5-1 to TRBJ2-1, with D perhaps TRBD1 (5 bases). In germline, CDR1 is SGHRS, CDR2 YFSETQ. V was shortened by 0 bases and J by 4 bases, with 11 bases between the two germline ends. The length of the CDR3 is 15 residues. CDR3 sequence: CASSLGQGAYNEQFF. The CDR3, as DNA: TGCGCCAGCAGCTTGGGGCAGGGTGCGTACAATGAGCAGTTCTTC.

This clone was picked up a small number of times. The J gene is TRBJ1-2, the V gene TRBV28; no definite D call. V was shortened by 7 bases and J by 2 bases, with 11 bases between the two germline ends. Germline CDR1 is MDHEN and CDR2 is SYDVKM. The CDR3 sequence is 13 residues long. The CDR3 loop is CASNGPGNYGYTF. The DNA for the CDR3 is TGTGCCAGCAATGGCCCGGGGAACTATGGCTACACCTTC.

The CDR3 bases are TGTGCCAGCAGCTTAGGAGGGAGAACCGGGGAGCTGTTTTTT. Translated, it gives CASSLGGRTGELFF. This chain connects TRBV7-2 to TRBJ2-2; tentative D call: TRBD2 (5 bases). Trimming left V 1 base short and J 5 bases short, with 8 bases between. The CDR3 totals 14 residues. The germline V gene has CDR1 SGHTA and CDR2 FQGNSA.

The chain has TRBV18 and TRBJ2-1; TRBD1 matches at 7 bases. This CDR3 is built from 12 residues. Germline CDR1 KGHSH, CDR2 LQKENI. The trim removed 1 base at V and 10 bases at J, leaving 1 base unmatched. CDR3 region: CASSPRRGEQFF. The CDR3 bases are TGTGCCAGCTCACCACGCAGGGGGGAGCAGTTCTTC.

This rearrangement joins TRBV28 to TRBJ1-2; D possibly corresponds to TRBD1 (5 bases). Trimming pared 8 bases from V and 6 bases from J, leaving 19 bases between. This CDR3 comprises 14 residues. In germline, CDR1 is MDHEN, CDR2 SYDVKM. As DNA, the CDR3 is TGTGCCAGCCGTATCCCCGGGGGATCTCATGGCTACACCTTC. It translates to CASRIPGGSHGYTF.

This clone was seen only a few times. The V call is TRBV5-4, the J call TRBJ2-1; D unclear. The CDR3 is 13 residues long. V lost 3 bases, J lost 7 bases, and 11 bases lay in between. Germline V gene lookup returns CDR1 SGHNT and CDR2 YYREEE (reference sequence). CDR3 protein: CASSSSTVNEQFF. CDR3 coding DNA: TGTGCCAGCAGCTCCTCTACAGTTAATGAGCAGTTCTTC.

The chain is built from TRBV30 and TRBJ1-1; D not certain. Per germline, CDR1 GTSNPN and CDR2 SVGIG (reference sequence). The germline V and J ends were trimmed by 1 base and 1 base, with 13 bases remaining between them. The CDR3 loop spans 15 amino acids. The CDR3 reads CAWSDPRRRNTEAFF. DNA for the CDR3: TGTGCCTGGAGTGATCCGCGGCGGAGGAACACTGAAGCTTTCTTT.

This clone is deemed medium-sized (0.01 to 0.1%). The chain carries TRBV5-1 and TRBJ1-1; D gene ambiguous. The CDR3 runs 15 residues. V lost 1 base to trimming and J lost 3 bases, with 13 bases between them. Germline V gene data show CDR1 as SGHRS and CDR2 as YFSETQ. Here the CDR3 DNA reads TGCGCCAGCAGCTTGAATGGAGAGCCCTACACTGAAGCTTTCTTT. Its translation is CASSLNGEPYTEAFF.

This rearrangement joins TRBV9 to TRBJ1-3; maybe TRBD1 (5 bases). The CDR3 totals 18 residues. Germline assignment: CDR1 SGDLS and CDR2 YYNGEE. The V end was cut by 3 bases, the J end by 0 bases, with 19 bases between. In nucleotides, the CDR3 is TGTGCCAGCAGCGAGACATTGGGGGACCCTTCCTCTGGAAACACCATATATTTT. Translation gives CASSETLGDPSSGNTIYF.

The rearrangement links TRBV4-2 to TRBJ2-1; D assignment may be TRBD1 or TRBD2 (6 bases each). Germline V gene sequence: CDR1 LGHNA, CDR2 YNFKEQ. Trimming stripped 0 bases from V and 5 bases from J, with 14 bases between. This CDR3 has 16 amino acids. The chain's CDR3 is CASSQDTTGAHNEQFF. The DNA of the CDR3 is TGTGCCAGCAGCCAAGATACGACGGGGGCCCACAATGAGCAGTTCTTC.

In nucleotides, the CDR3 is TGTGCCAGCAGCTTCAGGGACAGGAATGAAAAACTGTTTTTT. As protein: CASSFRDRNEKLFF. V usage is TRBV5-4 and J usage is TRBJ1-4; 8 nucleotides agree with TRBD1. CDR3 length: 14 amino acids. Germline CDR1 SGHNT, CDR2 YYREEE (reference sequence). V shed 2 bases, J shed 5 bases, and the junction held 2 bases outside the gene matches.

This clone was seen just once. The rearrangement uses TRBV5-1 and TRBJ1-1; possibly TRBD1 for D (5 bases). Germline CDR1 is SGHRS and CDR2 is YFSETQ. This CDR3 is 14 amino acids long. V was shortened by 0 bases and J by 3 bases, with 9 bases between the two germline ends. The CDR3 is CASSLDSGDTEAFF. DNA of the CDR3: TGCGCCAGCAGCTTGGACTCGGGGGACACTGAAGCTTTCTTT.

The V and J genes are TRBV21-1 and TRBJ2-1; the table gives TRBD2 as D, unverified against the DNA. TRBV21-1 is marked as a pseudogene. The CDR3 has 11 amino acids. For the CDR3, the DNA is TGTGCCAGCAGCAAATCGGGAGTGCAGTTCTTC. It is translated as CASSKSGVQFF.

This chain links TRBV14 with TRBJ2-3; D not resolved. The CDR3 has 14 amino acids. The germline gives CDR1 SGHDN, CDR2 FVKESK. Trimming removed 3 bases from V and 2 bases from J, with 9 bases in between. The CDR3: CASSQVRFTDTQYF. The CDR3 nucleotides read TGTGCCAGCAGCCAGGTCCGGTTCACAGATACGCAGTATTTT.

CDR3 in DNA: TGTGCCAGCAGCATGCCCGAGCTGCCTGAGCAGTTCTTC. Its translation: CASSMPELPEQFF. The J gene is TRBJ2-1, the V gene TRBV7-6; no clear D. Per germline, CDR1 SGHVS and CDR2 FNYEAQ. Trimming removed 5 bases at V and 9 bases at J, with 14 bases between. This CDR3 comprises 13 residues.

V usage is TRBV6-6 and J usage is TRBJ1-4, with 7 nucleotides matching TRBD1. Trimming cost V 6 bases and J 5 bases; bases outside gene matches: 6. Germline CDR1 is MNHNY and CDR2 is SVGAGI (reference sequence). The CDR3 has 14 amino acids. The CDR3 nucleotides read TGTGCCAGCAGAAAACAGGGGCTAAATGAAAAACTGTTTTTT. Translated: CASRKQGLNEKLFF.

The V gene is TRBV5-1, the J gene TRBJ1-4; possible D gene TRBD1, 5 bases. V lost 7 bases and J lost 3, with 10 bases in between. The V gene's germline CDR1 is SGHRS and CDR2 YFSETQ. The CDR3 sequence is 13 residues long. The CDR3 sequence: CASCAGSNEKLFF. The DNA of the CDR3 is TGCGCCAGCTGTGCAGGGTCTAATGAAAAACTGTTTTTT.

CDR3 DNA: TGTGCCAGCAGCTTGGTGAGGGACAATGAGCAGTTCTTC. The encoded protein is CASSLVRDNEQFF. This chain connects TRBV5-4 to TRBJ2-1; the D gene is possibly TRBD2 (5 bases). Germline V gene lookup returns CDR1 SGHNT and CDR2 YYREEE (reference sequence). This CDR3 spans 13 amino acids. The ends were cut back, 0 bases at V and 5 bases at J, with 6 bases in the middle.

CDR3 residues: CASSLEAGTSGENTGELFF. The DNA for the CDR3 is TGTGCCAGCAGCTTAGAGGCCGGGACTAGCGGGGAGAACACCGGGGAGCTGTTTTTT. The chain carries TRBV7-6 and TRBJ2-2; 13 bases map to TRBD2. With 1 base clipped from V and 1 base from J, the junction kept 6 bases outside the gene matches. The germline CDR1 and CDR2 sequences are SGHVS and FNYEAQ. This CDR3 has 19 amino acids.

Written as DNA, the CDR3 is TGTGCCAGCAGTTTCAGACTAGCGGACCTCTCCTACGAGCAGTACTTC. Protein sequence: CASSFRLADLSYEQYF. V is TRBV28 and J is TRBJ2-7, with 9 bases aligning to TRBD2. V lost 3 bases, J lost 0 bases, and 6 bases stayed unmatched. The germline gives CDR1 MDHEN, CDR2 SYDVKM. The CDR3 is 16 residues long.